These T cell receptor beta chains were read from a single sample in a study of breast tumors, draining lymph nodes, adjacent tissues. In TCRdb, the multiplex PCR reads were re-called with MiXCR into one record per CDR3 protein. The table records 20,000 to 30,000 distinct CDR3 sequences, approximately 23% of them present only once. The specimen sequenced was breast tumor tissue. Every receptor here comes from a female donor with breast cancer. Some clones in this sample may be carry-over from other donors' samples. The CDR3 runs from the conserved cysteine through the conserved F or W. D genes are given only for firm matches. Size tells how often a clone was seen (once, few, many) or the class of an expanded clone, and some rows leave it out.

d_call	clone_size	j_call	v_call	cdr3_aa	cdr3_nt
NA	many	TRBJ1-5	TRBV20-1	CSARDLGGDYNQPQHF	TGCAGTGCTAGAGATTTGGGCGGGGACTACAATCAGCCCCAGCATTTT
NA	medium-sized	TRBJ1-6	TRBV20-1	CSARDGGSYNSPLHF	TGCAGTGCTAGAGATGGAGGGTCCTATAATTCACCCCTCCACTTT
NA	many	TRBJ2-3	TRBV5-6	CASSFPRDTQYF	TGTGCCAGCAGCTTTCCCAGGGATACGCAGTATTTT
NA	many	TRBJ1-6	TRBV6-1	CASASGGAGNSPLHF	TGTGCCAGCGCTTCGGGGGGCGCAGGAAATTCACCCCTCCACTTT
NA	many	TRBJ1-6	TRBV19	CASSTNAGGTPLHF	TGTGCCAGTAGTACTAACGCAGGCGGGACACCCCTCCACTTT
TRBD1	many	TRBJ1-2	TRBV5-1	CASSSDRGWDYGYTF	TGCGCCAGCAGCTCAGACAGGGGATGGGACTATGGCTACACCTTC
NA	few	TRBJ1-3	TRBV27	CASPKVGKKAGNTIYF	TGTGCCAGTCCAAAGGTCGGTAAGAAAGCTGGAAACACCATATATTTT
NA	many	TRBJ1-2	TRBV6-1	CASSEAGRYYTF	TGTGCCAGCAGTGAAGCTGGCAGATACTACACCTTC
TRBD2	once	TRBJ2-3	TRBV5-4	CASSSGTSGRGGQYF	TGTGCCAGCAGCTCCGGGACTAGCGGGAGAGGAGGGCAGTATTTT
NA	many	TRBJ2-1	TRBV20-1	CSAREVSYNEQFF	TGCAGTGCTAGAGAGGTCAGCTACAATGAGCAGTTCTTC
TRBD2	medium-sized	TRBJ2-7	TRBV11-1	CASSFGTIATYEQYF	TGTGCCAGCAGCTTCGGGACTATCGCTACCTACGAGCAGTACTTC
NA	many	TRBJ1-2	TRBV4-1	CASSQEGTRAFYGYTF	TGCGCCAGCAGCCAAGAGGGAACCAGGGCGTTTTATGGCTACACCTTC
NA	NA	TRBJ1-1	TRBV6-5	CASSYSEAFF	TGTGCCAGCAGCTACAGTGAAGCTTTCTTT
TRBD1	many	TRBJ2-5	TRBV2	CASRVTGGATQYF	TGTGCCAGCAGGGTGACAGGGGGTGCGACCCAGTACTTC
TRBD2	many	TRBJ2-1	TRBV28	CASTSSGSRSYNEQFF	TGTGCCAGCACGTCTAGCGGGAGTAGGTCCTACAATGAGCAGTTCTTC
NA	many	TRBJ2-7	TRBV27	CASSLGGDGSSYEQYF	TGTGCCAGCAGTTTAGGGGGTGACGGGAGCTCCTACGAGCAGTACTTC
TRBD2	many	TRBJ2-3	TRBV5-4	CASSPWSGRALDDTQYF	TGTGCCAGCAGCCCCTGGAGCGGGAGGGCCTTAGACGATACGCAGTATTTT
NA	many	TRBJ1-4	TRBV12-3/TRBV12-4	CASSLTMGGGSANEKLFF	TGTGCCAGCAGTCTTACTATGGGGGGGGGGTCTGCTAATGAAAAACTGTTTTTT
NA	medium-sized	TRBJ1-2	TRBV20-1	CSAGGGFYGYTF	TGCAGTGCCGGCGGGGGATTCTATGGCTACACCTTC
NA	many	TRBJ2-3	TRBV20-1	CRAGQTTDTQYF	TGCAGGGCGGGGCAGACCACAGATACGCAGTATTTT
NA	many	TRBJ1-2	TRBV10-3	CAISESLNYGYTF	TGTGCCATCAGTGAGTCGCTTAACTATGGCTACACCTTC
NA	many	TRBJ2-5	TRBV5-1	CASSPDQETQYF	TGCGCCAGCAGCCCCGACCAAGAGACCCAGTACTTC
NA	many	TRBJ2-2	TRBV6-1	CASKLANTGELFF	TGTGCCAGTAAACTAGCGAACACCGGGGAGCTGTTTTTT
TRBD1	many	TRBJ1-2	TRBV7-8	CASSSRTGGAFIHGYTF	TGTGCCAGCAGCTCGAGGACAGGGGGCGCATTCATACATGGCTACACCTTC
NA	medium-sized	TRBJ2-7	TRBV7-9	CASSLGPEQYF	TGTGCCAGCAGCTTGGGACCCGAGCAGTACTTC
TRBD2	many	TRBJ2-7	TRBV5-8	CASSFTGTSAHEQYF	TGTGCCAGCAGCTTCACCGGGACTAGCGCCCACGAGCAGTACTTC
TRBD2	few	TRBJ2-1	TRBV6-2/TRBV6-3	CACSYPIRLAGASYNEQFF	TGTGCCTGCAGCTACCCCATTAGACTAGCGGGAGCTTCCTACAATGAGCAGTTCTTC
TRBD2	many	TRBJ2-3	TRBV20-1	CSARGTSGRALADTQYF	TGCAGTGCTAGAGGGACTAGCGGGAGGGCCTTGGCAGATACGCAGTATTTT
TRBD2	NA	TRBJ2-1	TRBV27	CASRQIVAGVLNNEQFF	TGTGCCAGCAGACAAATAGTAGCGGGAGTTTTGAACAATGAGCAGTTCTTC
TRBD2	many	TRBJ2-3	TRBV27	CASSLNPSGRAPQYF	TGTGCCAGCAGTTTAAATCCCAGCGGGAGAGCGCCGCAGTATTTT
TRBD1	many	TRBJ1-6	TRBV3-1	CASSQDRNSPLHF	TGTGCCAGCAGCCAGGACAGGAATTCACCCCTCCACTTT
TRBD1	many	TRBJ2-7	TRBV6-1	CASRTTGGDAYEQYF	TGTGCCAGCAGGACTACAGGGGGCGATGCCTACGAGCAGTACTTC
TRBD2	many	TRBJ2-1	TRBV2	CASRGTSGRNEQFF	TGTGCCAGCAGAGGGACTAGCGGGAGAAATGAGCAGTTCTTC
TRBD2	many	TRBJ2-1	TRBV6-6	CASRWTSGIDEQFF	TGTGCCAGCAGGTGGACTAGCGGGATTGATGAGCAGTTCTTC
NA	NA	TRBJ1-6	TRBV6-1	CASSEWAGSSYNSPLHF	TGTGCCAGCAGTGAATGGGCAGGGAGCTCCTATAATTCACCCCTCCACTTT
TRBD2	many	TRBJ2-1	TRBV20-1	CSARDQLAGNEQFF	TGCAGTGCTAGAGATCAGCTAGCGGGAAATGAGCAGTTCTTC
TRBD1	NA	TRBJ1-6	TRBV28	CASRIKQGDNSPLHF	TGTGCCAGCAGGATCAAACAGGGGGATAATTCACCCCTCCACTTT
NA	many	TRBJ2-7	TRBV9	CASSVAMGDYEQYF	TGTGCCAGCAGCGTAGCCATGGGGGACTACGAGCAGTACTTC
TRBD2	many	TRBJ2-3	TRBV11-2	CASSLDLPGRGPDTQYF	TGTGCCAGCAGCTTAGATCTACCCGGGAGGGGCCCAGATACGCAGTATTTT
TRBD1	many	TRBJ2-2	TRBV11-2	CASSWTGGGFGELFF	TGTGCCAGCAGCTGGACAGGGGGCGGATTCGGGGAGCTGTTTTTT
TRBD2	many	TRBJ2-3	TRBV27	CASSRLAGPTDTQYF	TGTGCCAGCAGCAGACTAGCGGGACCCACAGATACGCAGTATTTT
NA	few	TRBJ1-1	TRBV6-6	CASSYSMVGGPHF	TGTGCCAGCAGTTACTCGATGGTAGGGGGACCGCATTTT
NA	NA	TRBJ2-7	TRBV20-1	CSARVDINSYEQYF	TGCAGTGCTAGAGTTGACATAAACTCCTACGAGCAGTACTTC
TRBD1	NA	TRBJ2-3	TRBV4-1	CASSQEGTGGSFGTDTQYF	TGCGCCAGCAGCCAAGAGGGGACAGGGGGGTCTTTTGGCACAGATACGCAGTATTTT
NA	NA	TRBJ2-2	TRBV7-8	CAGSLVQGFMDTGELFF	TGTGCCGGCAGCTTAGTTCAGGGTTTCATGGACACCGGGGAGCTGTTTTTT
TRBD1	NA	TRBJ2-1	TRBV5-1	CASSHGPGQIYNEQFF	TGCGCCAGCAGCCATGGGCCGGGACAGATATACAATGAGCAGTTCTTC
NA	many	TRBJ1-5	TRBV7-9	CASSPRGLYSNQPQHF	TGTGCCAGCAGCCCCCGGGGACTGTATAGCAATCAGCCCCAGCATTTT
NA	many	TRBJ1-2	TRBV6-6	CASSYGRAGGDYGYTF	TGTGCCAGCAGTTACGGCCGGGCGGGGGGCGACTATGGCTACACCTTC
TRBD2	many	TRBJ2-3	TRBV13	CASSYGTSGSPRGTDTQYF	TGTGCCAGCAGCTACGGGACTAGCGGGAGCCCCCGGGGAACAGATACGCAGTATTTT
NA	many	TRBJ1-3	TRBV5-5	CASSLTINSGNTIYF	TGTGCCAGCAGCCTTACCATAAACTCTGGAAACACCATATATTTT
NA	NA	TRBJ2-5	TRBV2	CASSASLGSGETQYF	TGTGCCAGCAGTGCCTCATTGGGCTCCGGGGAGACCCAGTACTTC